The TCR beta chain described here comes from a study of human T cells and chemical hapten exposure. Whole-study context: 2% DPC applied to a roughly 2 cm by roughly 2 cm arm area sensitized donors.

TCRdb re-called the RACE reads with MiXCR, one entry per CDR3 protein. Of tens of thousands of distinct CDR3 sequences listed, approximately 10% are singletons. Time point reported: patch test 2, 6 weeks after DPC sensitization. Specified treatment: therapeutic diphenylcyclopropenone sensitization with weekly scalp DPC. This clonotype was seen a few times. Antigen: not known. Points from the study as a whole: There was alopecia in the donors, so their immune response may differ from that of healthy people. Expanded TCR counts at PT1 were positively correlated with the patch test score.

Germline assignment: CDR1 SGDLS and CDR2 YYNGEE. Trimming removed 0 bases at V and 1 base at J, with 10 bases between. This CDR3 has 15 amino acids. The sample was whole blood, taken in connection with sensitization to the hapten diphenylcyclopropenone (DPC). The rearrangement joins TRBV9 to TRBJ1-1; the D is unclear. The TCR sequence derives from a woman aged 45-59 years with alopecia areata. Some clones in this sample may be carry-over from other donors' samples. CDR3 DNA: TGTGCCAGCAGCGTAGACCCTAACAGGAACACTGAAGCTTTCTTT. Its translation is CASSVDPNRNTEAFF.